This T cell receptor beta chain derives from a study of early T cells in non-severe SARS-CoV-2 infection. Turning to the study itself: Unpaired chains resulted from sequencing bulk RNA of unsorted whole blood. Study conclusions and caveats: VDJdb matching favored anti-spike CD8 responses, missing private and CD4 specificities.

In the case of this clonotype: Its antigen is unknown.

MiXCR, run by TCRdb on the 5' RACE reads, gives a single entry per CDR3 protein. The sample has approximately 69,000 distinct CDR3 sequences, approximately 13% seen once. CDR3 length: 16 residues. With 0 bases removed from V and 0 bases from J, the gap between germline ends came to 12 bases. Germline values: CDR1 SGHRS, CDR2 YFSETQ. The input for sequencing was whole blood, taken at baseline. The chain employs TRBV5-1 and TRBJ2-5; D assignment may be TRBD1 or TRBD2 (5 bases each). The sequence was obtained from an adult who was a healthcare worker with PCR-confirmed SARS-CoV-2 infection or an uninfected control (not recorded which). The CDR3: CASSLVPGSNQETQYF. CDR3 DNA sequence: TGCGCCAGCAGCTTGGTGCCAGGGAGTAACCAAGAGACCCAGTACTTC. Full variable domain (outside the CDR3, taken from reference TRBV5-1 and TRBJ2-5): KAGVTQTPRYLIKTRGQQVTLSCSPISGHRSVSWYQQTPGQGLQFLFEYFSETQRNKGNFPGRFSGRQFSNSRSEMNVSTLELGDSALYLCASSLVPGSNQETQYFGPGTRLLVL.